The 15 T cell receptor beta chains listed next were all sequenced from one sample in a study of CD8 T cells in ankylosing spondylitis. MiXCR, run by TCRdb on the 5' RACE reads, gives a single entry per CDR3 protein. The repertoire has about 240,000 distinct CDR3 sequences, roughly 8.6% of them found once; the top ten carry almost 7%. Sequenced: blood, either unsorted or a sorted T cell fraction (not recorded which). All receptors come from a male donor with ankylosing spondylitis or in good health (not recorded which).

This clonotype was detected a few times. The chain recombines TRBV6-5 with TRBJ1-6, with TRBD1 identical over 9 bases. V shed 0 bases, J shed 7 bases, and the junction held 1 base outside the gene matches. CDR1 is MNHEY, CDR2 SVGAGI, per germline. CDR3 size: 15 residues. The CDR3 DNA is TGTGCCAGCAGTTACTCCGGGACAGGGAATTCACCCCTCCACTTT. This encodes CASSYSGTGNSPLHF.

This clonotype showed up many times. The chain uses TRBV20-1 and TRBJ2-1, with D perhaps matching TRBD1 or TRBD2 (5 bases each). This CDR3 is 17 amino acids long. From germline, CDR1 is DFQATT and CDR2 SNEGSKA (reference sequence). V was cut by 0 bases and J by 0 bases, with 15 bases left in between. The CDR3 nucleotides read TGCAGTGCTAGAGACTGGGACGGGGATAACTCCTACAATGAGCAGTTCTTC. It yields the protein CSARDWDGDNSYNEQFF.

In this sample, this clonotype turned up a few times. The chain has TRBV29-1 and TRBJ1-5, with 10 bases lining up with TRBD1. CDR1 and CDR2 from the germline V gene are SQVTM and ANQGSEA. Unmatched junction bases numbered 3, after V lost 8 bases and J lost 5 bases. The CDR3 runs to 12 residues. The CDR3 region has the DNA TGCAGCACCGGACAGGGGGATCAGCCCCAGCATTTT. Translated: CSTGQGDQPQHF.

This clonotype was recorded many times. The gene calls are TRBV20-1 and TRBJ2-1; the D gene is possibly TRBD2 (6 bases). The CDR3 length is 16 residues. Trimming took 6 bases from V and 1 from J, leaving 19 bases between them. Looked up from germline, CDR1 is DFQATT and CDR2 is SNEGSKA (reference sequence). DNA of the CDR3: TGCAGTGCCCACCCCCCGGGACTCGCATCCTACAATGAGCAGTTCTTC. This translates into CSAHPPGLASYNEQFF.

The chain carries TRBV5-1 and TRBJ2-1; 14 nucleotides align to TRBD2. CDR1 is SGHRS, CDR2 YFSETQ, per germline. The CDR3 contains 19 residues. V gave up 4 bases and J gave up 4 bases; unmatched junction bases: 13. The CDR3 nucleotides read TGCGCCAGCAGCCCGTCCGGGACTAGCGGGAGTCTACATTACAATGAGCAGTTCTTC. This codes for CASSPSGTSGSLHYNEQFF.

The sample holds many counts of this clonotype. The chain links TRBV7-9 to TRBJ2-5; D might be TRBD1 (6 bases). The CDR3 runs to 14 residues. The germline V gene has CDR1 SEHNR and CDR2 FQNEAQ (reference sequence). With 5 bases removed from V and 5 bases from J, the gap between germline ends came to 15 bases. The CDR3, as DNA: TGTGCCAGCAGCCGGGACATACGTCGGGAGACCCAGTACTTC. This sequence encodes CASSRDIRRETQYF.

The table lists this clonotype with many counts. The chain couples TRBV7-2 to TRBJ1-1, with a weak D call TRBD1 (6 bases). The CDR3 runs to 13 residues. Germline lookup yields CDR1 SGHTA and CDR2 FQGNSA. The germline V and J ends were trimmed by 7 bases and 1 base, with 10 bases remaining between them. The CDR3 sequence is CASTIQGNTEAFF. In nucleotides, the CDR3 is TGTGCCAGCACCATACAGGGGAACACTGAAGCTTTCTTT.

This clonotype occurred many times. CDR3 in DNA: TGTGCCAGTACCCCGTCCGGGACTAGCACAGATACGCAGTATTTT. Translated, it gives CASTPSGTSTDTQYF. This chain joins TRBV19 and TRBJ2-3; D perhaps matches TRBD2 (6 bases). This CDR3 comprises 15 residues. Trimming took 7 bases from V and 0 from J, leaving 14 bases between them. Germline V gene sequence: CDR1 LNHDA, CDR2 SQIVND (reference sequence).

This clonotype was recorded at least ten times. CDR3 region: CSASDRDRGLTYEQYF. The CDR3 DNA follows: TGCAGTGCTAGTGACCGGGACAGGGGCCTTACCTACGAGCAGTACTTC. This chain joins TRBV20-1 and TRBJ2-7, with 10 bases matching TRBD1. The CDR3 loop spans 16 amino acids. From germline, CDR1 is DFQATT and CDR2 SNEGSKA (reference sequence). V trimming: 3 bases; J trimming: 2 bases; junction bases outside the gene matches: 10.

This clonotype was observed a few times. The chain is built from TRBV7-2 and TRBJ2-7, with 7 nucleotides matching TRBD2. The junction had 19 bases not matched to a gene; V was cut back by 0 bases and J by 2 bases. CDR3 length: 20 amino acids. Germline assignment: CDR1 SGHTA and CDR2 FQGNSA. CDR3 bases: TGTGCCAGCAGCTTAGCAGCCGATATATTTAGCGGGCGGAACCCCTACGAGCAGTACTTC. The encoded protein is CASSLAADIFSGRNPYEQYF.

This clonotype was seen repeatedly, ten times or more. The chain employs TRBV5-1 and TRBJ2-1; 14 nucleotides align to TRBD2. Germline trimming cut 4 bases from V and 4 bases from J; bases unmatched to any gene: 7. The germline CDR1 and CDR2 sequences are SGHRS and YFSETQ. The CDR3 is made up of 17 amino acids. The CDR3 here is CASSRGLAGEGYNEQFF. CDR3 bases: TGCGCCAGCAGCCGGGGACTAGCGGGAGAAGGGTACAATGAGCAGTTCTTC.

Ten or more counts support this clonotype. The chain carries TRBV5-1 and TRBJ2-1; 12 nucleotides align to TRBD2. V lost 0 bases to trimming and J lost 7 bases; unmatched junction nucleotides: 2. CDR3 size: 15 residues. In germline, CDR1 is SGHRS, CDR2 YFSETQ. The CDR3 DNA is TGCGCCAGCAGCTTGGGACTAGCGGGAGTAAATGAGCAGTTCTTC. It translates to CASSLGLAGVNEQFF.

To note about this clonotype: Possible read error: a much larger clone is one base away. The V call is TRBV7-9, the J call TRBJ2-7, with a weak D call TRBD2 (6 bases). In germline, CDR1 is SEHNR, CDR2 FQNEAQ (reference sequence). This CDR3 has 16 amino acids. The V gene lost 1 base and the J gene lost 4 bases, with 17 bases spanning the gap. The CDR3 sequence: CASSLVLAKPDYEQYF. The CDR3 nucleotides are TGTGCCAGCAGCTTAGTTCTAGCGAAACCAGATTACGAGCAGTACTTC.

This clonotype was detected ten times or more. The chain carries TRBV7-3 and TRBJ2-1; weak D call: TRBD2 (6 bases). Germline CDR1 and CDR2: SGHTA and FQGTGA. The CDR3 runs to 13 residues. The V end was cut by 4 bases, the J end by 4 bases, with 8 bases between. CDR3 DNA: TGTGCCAGCAGCTGGGACTCTTACAATGAGCAGTTCTTC. This codes for CASSWDSYNEQFF.

In this sample, this clonotype turned up many times. The rearrangement joins TRBV5-1 to TRBJ1-1, with TRBD1 matching over 9 bases. J was trimmed by 3 bases and V by 4 bases; bases with no gene match: 13. Germline values: CDR1 SGHRS, CDR2 YFSETQ. This CDR3 is 17 amino acids long. The CDR3 coding sequence is TGCGCCAGCAGCCCGATTTATACAGGGGGCGAGTACACTGAAGCTTTCTTT. It is translated as CASSPIYTGGEYTEAFF.